This T cell receptor beta chain appears in the sequencing data of a study of T cells after yellow fever vaccination. Whole-study results and caveats: FACS-sorted repertoires could contain abundant clonotypes contaminating from the bulk population. Although the secondary response was weaker, it peaked faster, at day 5 versus 15.

This clonotype was seen at least ten times. Its specificity is unknown. In making TCR cDNA, 5'RACE template switching added a universal primer site and UMIs to it. TCRdb reprocessed the 5' RACE reads with MiXCR, giving one entry per CDR3 protein. The repertoire holds some 600,000 distinct CDR3 sequences, with about a sixth as singletons. There are 12 residues in the CDR3. Between the trimmed V and J ends, which lost 0 bases and 7 bases, there was a span of 8 bases. Germline V gene sequence: CDR1 SGDLS, CDR2 YYNGEE. Sequencing used PBMCs, obtained around 5 days after the first yellow fever vaccination. This receptor was identified in a man younger than 35 who received the YFV17D yellow fever vaccine. The rearrangement uses TRBV9 and TRBJ2-7; a weak D match, TRBD1 (5 bases). As DNA, the CDR3 is TGTGCCAGCAGCGTAGGGGCAGGGGAGCAGTACTTC. Translation gives CASSVGAGEQYF.